This is a list of T cell receptor beta chains from one sample in a study of blood T cell repertoires in COVID-19. Assay used: immunoSEQ multiplex PCR; TCRdb lists only in-frame clones, some missing. The repertoire holds 150,000 to 160,000 clones, with 70% to 90% as singletons. Sequences were obtained from peripheral blood. Source of these receptors: a man in his fifties or sixties with COVID-19, enrolled during active disease. The CDR3 runs from the conserved cysteine through the conserved F or W. A D gene is named only where the DNA matches it firmly. Clone size is not always given. Where it is, it says once, few, many or a class for expanded clones.

d_gene	abundance	j_gene	len	v_gene	CDR3nt	CDR3aa
TRBD1	NA	TRBJ1-2	15	TRBV19	TGTGCCAGTAGTTCCTACGGACAGGGTGTCGATGGCTACACCTTC	CASSSYGQGVDGYTF
NA	NA	TRBJ1-5	14	TRBV10-3	TGTGCCATCAGTGAGTCCAGTGGGGCGGAGCCCCAGCATTTT	CAISESSGAEPQHF
NA	NA	TRBJ1-6	15	TRBV27	TGTGCCAGCAGTGCCACGGGGATAGATAATTCACCCCTCCACTTT	CASSATGIDNSPLHF
TRBD1	few	TRBJ1-4	14	TRBV2	TGTGCCAGCAAGCAACAGGGGGTACGTGAAAAACTGTTTTTT	CASKQQGVREKLFF
TRBD1	NA	TRBJ2-7	13	TRBV12-3/TRBV12-4	TGTGCCAGCTGGGGGGGGACAGGGGGCGAGCAGTACTTC	CASWGGTGGEQYF
TRBD1	once	TRBJ1-2	14	TRBV6-1	TGTGCCAGCAGGCAGGGACAGGGAGGGTATGGCTACACCTTC	CASRQGQGGYGYTF
NA	NA	TRBJ2-7	15	TRBV6-5	TGTGCCAGCAGCCAAGAGAGGGGGGGATACTACGAGCAGTACTTC	CASSQERGGYYEQYF
NA	NA	TRBJ1-2	14	TRBV3-1/TRBV3-2	TGTGCCAGCAGACTTATGGGGTCTGGGAGTGGCTACACCTTC	CASRLMGSGSGYTF
NA	once	TRBJ1-4	12	TRBV30	TGTGCCTGGAGACAGGGAAATGAAAAACTGTTTTTT	CAWRQGNEKLFF
NA	NA	TRBJ2-7	13	TRBV28	TGTGCCAGCGGAGGGACTCAAACCTACGAGCAGTACTTC	CASGGTQTYEQYF
TRBD2	NA	TRBJ2-1	15	TRBV7-2	TGTGCCAGCAGCTTAGCTGGGGGGGCCTACAATGAGCAGTTCTTC	CASSLAGGAYNEQFF
TRBD2	NA	TRBJ2-7	14	TRBV5-1	TGCGCCAGCAGCCTAAGGACTAGCGGGTACGAGCAGTACTTC	CASSLRTSGYEQYF
NA	NA	TRBJ2-3	15	TRBV5-1	TGCGCCAGCACAACATCGACGACAGTCACAGATACGCAGTATTTT	CASTTSTTVTDTQYF
TRBD2	NA	TRBJ2-7	15	TRBV24-1	TGTGCCACCAGTGATCGCACCGGGACTAGTGACGAGCAGTACTTC	CATSDRTGTSDEQYF
TRBD1	NA	TRBJ1-5	16	TRBV4-3	TGCGCCAGCAGCCAAGATCGGGACAGGGGAAATCAGCCCCAGCATTTT	CASSQDRDRGNQPQHF
TRBD2	NA	TRBJ2-1	14	TRBV12-5	TGTGCTAGTGGTTTGGGGCGGGGGGTCATTGAGCAGTTCTTC	CASGLGRGVIEQFF
NA	NA	TRBJ2-6	21	TRBV9	TGTGCCAGCAGCGCACAAATCCTTAGGGGGCGCGGGGACTCTGGGGCCAACGTCCTGACTTTC	CASSAQILRGRGDSGANVLTF
NA	NA	TRBJ1-4	15	TRBV6-5	TGTGCCAGCAGTTACGGCGGGGCAACTAATGAAAAACTGTTTTTT	CASSYGGATNEKLFF
TRBD2	many	TRBJ2-1	15	TRBV25-1	TGTGCCAGCAGTGCCGGAGTAGCGGGAGGCAATGAGCAGTTCTTC	CASSAGVAGGNEQFF
NA	NA	TRBJ2-5	13	TRBV24-1	TGTGCCACCAGTGATTCAGGTACCGAGACCCAGTACTTC	CATSDSGTETQYF
NA	NA	TRBJ1-2	15	TRBV11-2	TGTGCCAGCAGCTTAGCTCCCGGGGGTAACTATGGCTACACCTTC	CASSLAPGGNYGYTF
NA	NA	TRBJ1-1	16	TRBV6-5	TGTGCCAGCAGTTACGGGGGGGTTACGTCGATCACTGAAGCTTTCTTT	CASSYGGVTSITEAFF
NA	NA	TRBJ1-1	14	TRBV27	TGTGCCAGCAGTCCGACAGTGCCCTCCACTGAAGCTTTCTTT	CASSPTVPSTEAFF
NA	NA	TRBJ2-7	11	TRBV12-3/TRBV12-4	TGTGCCAGCAGGAAAATCGGCGAGCAGTACTTC	CASRKIGEQYF
NA	NA	TRBJ1-1	16	TRBV7-2	TGTGCCAGCAGCTTTGGCCCGGTGAAGGCGGGCACTGAAGCTTTCTTT	CASSFGPVKAGTEAFF
NA	NA	TRBJ2-5	14	TRBV19	TGTGCCAGTAGTATCCCGGGTCTGAGAGAGACCCAGTACTTC	CASSIPGLRETQYF
TRBD1	NA	TRBJ2-3	19	TRBV27	TGTGCCAGCAGCCCCGGGACAGGGGTACGCAACACCATCACAGATACGCAGTATTTT	CASSPGTGVRNTITDTQYF
NA	NA	TRBJ1-2	13	TRBV6-5	TGTGCCAGCAGTTCGCAGGTGGGCTATGGCTACACCTTC	CASSSQVGYGYTF
NA	NA	TRBJ1-5	16	TRBV3-1/TRBV3-2	TGTGCCAGCAGCCGAGTGAGCAGGGCCTCCAATCAGCCCCAGCATTTT	CASSRVSRASNQPQHF
NA	NA	TRBJ1-2	14	TRBV7-2	TGTGCCAGCAGCGACCTCCAGGGTGTCTATGGCTACACCTTC	CASSDLQGVYGYTF
NA	NA	TRBJ1-1	16	TRBV6-5	TGTGCCAGCAGTTACTCCTACCTTGCGGGGAACACTGAAGCTTTCTTT	CASSYSYLAGNTEAFF
TRBD1	NA	TRBJ1-3	15	TRBV19	TGTGCCAGTAGTATAGAAGGCGGGACAGCTACGAACATATATTTT	CASSIEGGTATNIYF
NA	once	TRBJ1-1	15	TRBV6-1	TGTGCCAGCAGTGATGTGGGGCTTGTGAACACTGAAGCTTTCTTT	CASSDVGLVNTEAFF
TRBD1	NA	TRBJ2-7	15	TRBV27	TGTGCCAGCAGTTTAACAGGGGCCTCCTCCTACGAGCAGTACTTC	CASSLTGASSYEQYF
NA	few	TRBJ2-7	16	TRBV15	TGTGCCACCAGCAGTCGTCTAGCGATCACCCAGAACGAGCAGTACTTC	CATSSRLAITQNEQYF
NA	NA	TRBJ1-2	17	TRBV7-9	TGTGCCAGCAGCCGAGAGGGTTCGGGGGGCGCGGGTTATGGCTACACCTTC	CASSREGSGGAGYGYTF
TRBD1	NA	TRBJ2-7	13	TRBV6-2/TRBV6-3	TGTGCCAGCAGTCTACAGGGGGCCGTCGAGCAGTACTTC	CASSLQGAVEQYF
TRBD2	NA	TRBJ2-4	17	TRBV5-1	TGCGCCAGCAGCCGCGGGACTAGCGGAGCGAATCGGGACATTCAGTACTTC	CASSRGTSGANRDIQYF
NA	NA	TRBJ1-2	13	TRBV9	TGTGCCAGCAGCACACGAGACGGGTTTGGCTACACCTTC	CASSTRDGFGYTF
NA	NA	TRBJ2-2	15	TRBV9	TGTGCCAGCAGCGGCCAGGGGTTGGGCACCGGGGAGCTGTTTTTT	CASSGQGLGTGELFF
NA	NA	TRBJ1-2	13	TRBV6-5	TGTGCCAGCAGGGCCATGGGAGTCGATGGCTACACCTTC	CASRAMGVDGYTF
NA	once	TRBJ1-1	15	TRBV11-1	TGTGCCAGCAGCCCTCTCTACACGGGGGGGACTGAAGCTTTCTTT	CASSPLYTGGTEAFF
TRBD2	once	TRBJ2-7	12	TRBV7-9	TGTGCCAGCAGCCCGGGGGGGGACGGGCAGTACTTC	CASSPGGDGQYF
TRBD1	NA	TRBJ1-1	16	TRBV11-3	TGTGCCAGCAGCGGTCATGGACAGGGACCGAACACTGAAGCTTTCTTT	CASSGHGQGPNTEAFF
NA	NA	TRBJ2-3	14	TRBV5-1	TGCGCCAGCAGCCCTGTGACAGGCCAGGATACGCAGTATTTT	CASSPVTGQDTQYF
TRBD1	NA	TRBJ2-2	16	TRBV7-3	TGTGCCAGCAGCGAAACAGGGGGCGCGGGCACCGGGGAGCTGTTTTTT	CASSETGGAGTGELFF
NA	NA	TRBJ2-1	16	TRBV7-3	TGTGCCAGCAGCTCCGACCGAGCTAGGGGGGGCAATGAGCAGTTCTTC	CASSSDRARGGNEQFF
NA	NA	TRBJ2-7	15	TRBV24-1	TGTGCCACCAGTGACCCAAGAGACAGGACCTACGAGCAGTACTTC	CATSDPRDRTYEQYF
NA	NA	TRBJ2-1	14	TRBV6-1	TGTGCCAGCAGTGATGGCAGTCTGCCGATTAAACAGTTCTTC	CASSDGSLPIKQFF
TRBD1	NA	TRBJ1-3	14	TRBV19	TGTGCCAGTAACGCACAGGGGGCTGGAAACACCATATATTTT	CASNAQGAGNTIYF
TRBD1	NA	TRBJ2-1	16	TRBV4-1	TGCGCCAGCAGCCAAGATGCGGGACAGGGAAACAATGAGCAGTTCTTC	CASSQDAGQGNNEQFF
TRBD1	NA	TRBJ2-7	17	TRBV28	TGTGCCAGCAGTTTCTCCGGACTCACCCCAGGGGGCTACGAGCAGTACTTC	CASSFSGLTPGGYEQYF
TRBD1	once	TRBJ1-4	14	TRBV13	TGTGCCAGCAGCTTCCGGGACAGGCCCGAAAAACTGTTTTTT	CASSFRDRPEKLFF
NA	NA	TRBJ1-1	15	TRBV6-2/TRBV6-3	TGTGCCAGCAGTTACCACGGGGTAAGGAGCACTGAAGCTTTCTTT	CASSYHGVRSTEAFF
NA	NA	TRBJ1-6	15	TRBV19	TGTGCCAGCCGAGTCGGGGACATTTTGGATTCACCCCTCCACTTT	CASRVGDILDSPLHF
NA	NA	TRBJ1-5	13	TRBV6-5	TGTGCCAGCGCGCGAGGACACAATCAGCCCCAGCATTTT	CASARGHNQPQHF
TRBD1	few	TRBJ1-4	18	TRBV30	TGTGCCTGGATTCCAGCCCCTCCACAACAGGGGAGTGGTGAAAAACTGTTTTTT	CAWIPAPPQQGSGEKLFF
NA	NA	TRBJ1-1	14	TRBV5-6	TGTGCCAGCAGCTCAACGGCTAGGAACACTGAAGCTTTCTTT	CASSSTARNTEAFF
NA	NA	TRBJ2-1	14	TRBV2	TGTGCCAGCAGGCTCCGGAGGGGGGGCGATGAGCAGTTCTTC	CASRLRRGGDEQFF
TRBD2	NA	TRBJ2-3	16	TRBV28	TGTGCCAGCAGCCTCGGTGGCGGGGGGGGTGGAGATACGCAGTATTTT	CASSLGGGGGGDTQYF